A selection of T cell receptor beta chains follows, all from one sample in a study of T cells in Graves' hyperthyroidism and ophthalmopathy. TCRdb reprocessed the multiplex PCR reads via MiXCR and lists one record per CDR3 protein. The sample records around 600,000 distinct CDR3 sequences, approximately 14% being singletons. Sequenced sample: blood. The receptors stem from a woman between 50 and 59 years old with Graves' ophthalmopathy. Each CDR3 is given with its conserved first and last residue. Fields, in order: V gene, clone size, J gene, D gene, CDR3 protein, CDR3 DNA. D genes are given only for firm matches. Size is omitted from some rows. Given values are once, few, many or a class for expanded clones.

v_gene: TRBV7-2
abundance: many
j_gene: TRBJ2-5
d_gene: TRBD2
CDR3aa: CASSHGLAGETQYF
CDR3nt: TGTGCCAGCAGCCACGGACTAGCGGGGGAGACCCAGTACTTC

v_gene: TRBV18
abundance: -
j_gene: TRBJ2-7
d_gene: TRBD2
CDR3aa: CASSPSGLGSYEQYF
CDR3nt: TGTGCCAGCTCACCGTCGGGACTAGGCTCCTACGAGCAGTACTTC

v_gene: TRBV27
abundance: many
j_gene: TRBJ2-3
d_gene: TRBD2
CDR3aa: CASSLLAGLIGDTQYF
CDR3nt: TGTGCCAGCAGTTTACTAGCGGGCCTAATTGGAGATACGCAGTATTTT

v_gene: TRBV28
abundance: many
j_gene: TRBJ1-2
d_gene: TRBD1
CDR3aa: CATAPGGSNYGYTF
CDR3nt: TGTGCCACCGCCCCAGGGGGGTCTAACTATGGCTACACCTTC

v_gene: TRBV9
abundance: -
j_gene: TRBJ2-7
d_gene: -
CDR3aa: CASTPGLTSYEQYF
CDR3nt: TGTGCCAGCACCCCGGGACTCACTTCCTACGAGCAGTACTTC

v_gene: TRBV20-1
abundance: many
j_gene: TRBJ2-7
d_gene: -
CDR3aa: CSARGRGDYEQYF
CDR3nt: TGCAGTGCTCGTGGAAGGGGTGACTACGAGCAGTACTTC

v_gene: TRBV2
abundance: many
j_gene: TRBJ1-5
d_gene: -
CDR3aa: CASSESTGNQPQHF
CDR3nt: TGTGCCAGCAGTGAATCGACGGGAAATCAGCCCCAGCATTTT

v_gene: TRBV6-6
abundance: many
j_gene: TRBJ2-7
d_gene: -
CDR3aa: CASSYSLGRYEQYF
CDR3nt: TGTGCCAGCAGTTACTCACTGGGGAGGTACGAGCAGTACTTC

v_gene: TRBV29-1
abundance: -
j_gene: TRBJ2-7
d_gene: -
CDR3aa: CSVEGLEYEQYF
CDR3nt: TGCAGCGTTGAAGGACTAGAGTACGAGCAGTACTTC

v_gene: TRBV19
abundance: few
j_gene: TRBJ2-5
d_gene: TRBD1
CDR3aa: CASSHGTGGFQETQYF
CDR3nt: TGTGCCAGTAGTCACGGGACAGGGGGTTTCCAAGAGACCCAGTACTTC

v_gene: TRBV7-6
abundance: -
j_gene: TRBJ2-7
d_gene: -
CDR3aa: CASSQIDRTYEQYF
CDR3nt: TGTGCCAGCAGCCAGATCGACAGGACTTACGAGCAGTACTTC

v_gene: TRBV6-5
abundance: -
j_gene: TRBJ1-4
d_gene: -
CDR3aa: CASSYRHREKLFF
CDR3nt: TGTGCCAGCAGTTACCGACACCGAGAAAAACTGTTTTTT

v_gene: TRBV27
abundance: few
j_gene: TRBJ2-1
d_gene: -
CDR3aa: CATGPRAEPYNEQFF
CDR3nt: TGTGCCACCGGACCCCGGGCGGAGCCCTACAATGAGCAGTTCTTC

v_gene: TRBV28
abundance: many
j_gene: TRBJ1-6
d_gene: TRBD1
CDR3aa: CANSRGDRASPLHF
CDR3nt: TGTGCCAACAGCAGGGGGGACAGGGCCTCGCCCCTCCACTTT

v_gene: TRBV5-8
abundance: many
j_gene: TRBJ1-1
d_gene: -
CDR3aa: CASSLGLAQQGMNTEAFF
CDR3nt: TGTGCCAGCAGCTTGGGTCTAGCGCAGCAGGGGATGAACACTGAAGCTTTCTTT

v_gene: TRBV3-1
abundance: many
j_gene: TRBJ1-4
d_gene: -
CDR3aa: CASSRRGTKGEKLFF
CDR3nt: TGTGCCAGCAGCCGACGAGGGACAAAGGGTGAAAAACTGTTTTTT

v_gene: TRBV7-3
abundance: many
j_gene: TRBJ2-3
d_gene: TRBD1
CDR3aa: CASSSRQGVDTQYF
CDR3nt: TGTGCCAGCAGCTCTCGACAGGGGGTAGATACGCAGTATTTT

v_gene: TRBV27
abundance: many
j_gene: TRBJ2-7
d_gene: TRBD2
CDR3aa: CASSLSPSGSYEQYF
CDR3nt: TGTGCCAGCAGTTTATCTCCTAGCGGGAGTTACGAGCAGTACTTC

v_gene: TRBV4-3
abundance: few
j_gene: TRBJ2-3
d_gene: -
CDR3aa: CASSLIGPGTDTQYF
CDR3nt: TGCGCCAGCAGCCTCATTGGGCCTGGCACAGATACGCAGTATTTT

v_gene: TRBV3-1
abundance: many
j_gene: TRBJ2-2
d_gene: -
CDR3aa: CASSRLSGTGELFF
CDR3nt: TGTGCCAGCAGCCGACTCTCAGGAACCGGGGAGCTGTTTTTT

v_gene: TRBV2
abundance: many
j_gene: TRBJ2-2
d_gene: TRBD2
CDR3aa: CASSTGTSTGELFF
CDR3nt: TGTGCCAGCAGTACCGGGACTAGCACCGGGGAGCTGTTTTTT

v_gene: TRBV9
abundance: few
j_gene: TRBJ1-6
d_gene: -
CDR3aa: CASSAEINYNSPLHF
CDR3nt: TGTGCCAGCAGCGCAGAGATAAACTATAATTCACCCCTCCACTTT

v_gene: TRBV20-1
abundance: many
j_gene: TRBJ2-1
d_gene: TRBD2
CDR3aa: CSARLAGDLYNEQFF
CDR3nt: TGCAGTGCTAGACTAGCGGGAGACCTCTACAATGAGCAGTTCTTC

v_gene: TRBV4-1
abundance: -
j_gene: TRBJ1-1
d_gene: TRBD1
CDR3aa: CASSQIWTGVMNTEAFF
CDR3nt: TGCGCCAGCAGCCAAATTTGGACAGGGGTCATGAACACTGAAGCTTTCTTT